This T cell receptor (beta chain) was found in a study of blood T cell repertoires in COVID-19. Across the whole study: Acute and convalescent COVID-19 samples came from the United States, Italy and Spain. The cDNA or gDNA used as material had been derived from T cells, B-cell-depleted T cells, or PBMCs.

Under the authors' procedure: Estimation of nucleated cell counts was performed using reference gene primer amplification. Generated by immunoSEQ multiplex PCR, the TCRdb table keeps only in-frame clones and is missing some. The DNA gave D and trimming, while V, J and clone size come from that table. The sample carries under 300,000 clones, 70% to 75% recorded once. Source material: peripheral blood. The TCR originated in a woman of 80 years or more with acute or convalescent COVID-19.

DNA of the CDR3: TGTGCCTCGGCGCAGGGGAGTACTGAAGCTTTCTTT. Its protein product is CASAQGSTEAFF. V usage is TRBV2 and J usage is TRBJ1-1, with D possibly matching TRBD1 (6 bases). V shed 11 bases and J shed 5 bases, with 15 bases lying between them. CDR1 and CDR2 from the germline V gene are SNHLY and FYNNEI. The CDR3 has 12 amino acids.